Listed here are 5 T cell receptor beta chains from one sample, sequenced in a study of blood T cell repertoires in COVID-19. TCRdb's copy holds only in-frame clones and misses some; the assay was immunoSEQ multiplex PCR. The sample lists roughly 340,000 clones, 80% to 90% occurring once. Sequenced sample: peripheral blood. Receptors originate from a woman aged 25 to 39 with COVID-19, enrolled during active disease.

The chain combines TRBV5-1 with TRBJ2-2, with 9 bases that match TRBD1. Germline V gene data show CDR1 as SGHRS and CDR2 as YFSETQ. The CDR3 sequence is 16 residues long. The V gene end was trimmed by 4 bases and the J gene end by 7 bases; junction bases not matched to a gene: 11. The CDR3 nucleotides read TGCGCCAGCAGCCTGGGACAGGGAGGATGGGTCGGGGAGCTGTTTTTT. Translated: CASSLGQGGWVGELFF.

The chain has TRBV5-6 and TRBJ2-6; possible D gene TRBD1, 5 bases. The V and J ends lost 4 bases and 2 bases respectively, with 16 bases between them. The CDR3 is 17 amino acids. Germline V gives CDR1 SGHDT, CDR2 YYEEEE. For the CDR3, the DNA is TGTGCCAGCAGCCCCGAGAAGGGGATCACTGGGGCCAACGTCCTGACTTTC. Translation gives CASSPEKGITGANVLTF.

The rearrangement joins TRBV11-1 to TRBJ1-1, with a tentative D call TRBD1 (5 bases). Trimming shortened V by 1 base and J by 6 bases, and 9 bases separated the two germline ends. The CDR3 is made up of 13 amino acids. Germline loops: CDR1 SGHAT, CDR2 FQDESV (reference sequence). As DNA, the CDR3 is TGTGCCAGCAGCTTAGTGGGGGGGGCTGAAGCTTTCTTT. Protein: CASSLVGGAEAFF.

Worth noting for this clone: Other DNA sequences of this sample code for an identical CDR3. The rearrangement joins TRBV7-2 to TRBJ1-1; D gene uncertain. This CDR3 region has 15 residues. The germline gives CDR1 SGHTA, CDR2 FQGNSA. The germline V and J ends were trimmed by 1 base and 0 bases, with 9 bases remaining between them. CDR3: CASSLGGVMNTEAFF. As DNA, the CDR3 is TGTGCCAGCAGCTTAGGCGGCGTCATGAACACTGAAGCTTTCTTT.

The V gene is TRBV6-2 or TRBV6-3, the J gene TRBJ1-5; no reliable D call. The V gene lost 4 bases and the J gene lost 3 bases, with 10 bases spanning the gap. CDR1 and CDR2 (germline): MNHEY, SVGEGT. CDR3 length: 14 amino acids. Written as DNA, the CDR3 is TGTGCCAGCAGTTTCAGAAGACTCAATCAGCCCCAGCATTTT. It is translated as CASSFRRLNQPQHF.